This paragraph reports one T cell receptor (beta chain). The target antigen is unknown. The junction departs from the called germline gene at one end, perhaps through a read error. There were TCR beta CDR3 regions amplified from RNA transcripts. The HTBI set primed first-round TCR CDR3 RT-PCR. TCRdb ran MiXCR on the multiplex PCR reads and lists one entry per CDR3 protein. The data contain approximately 510,000 distinct CDR3 sequences, about 20% of them singletons. Hyperthyroidism, newly diagnosed and lasting under 2 months, affected patients aged 18 to 65. Exclusion criteria comprised uncontrolled infection, other autoimmune disease, pregnancy or lactation. This sample holds PBMCs from about 9.3 ml fresh peripheral blood. The CDR3 runs to 14 residues. CDR1 and CDR2 (germline): MDHEN, SYDVKM. This sample stems from a study of T cells in Graves' hyperthyroidism and ophthalmopathy. Broader study findings: Ophthalmopathy, as predicted by the model, came a median about seven months after the prediction.

The sample taken for sequencing was blood. This chain links TRBV28 with TRBJ2-5; TRBD1 might be the D (5 bases). This receptor was taken from a man younger than 30 with Graves' hyperthyroidism. CDR3 amino acids: CVSSPQGYQETQYF. The DNA of the CDR3 is TGTGTCAGCAGTCCCCAGGGTTACCAAGAGACCCAGTACTTC.